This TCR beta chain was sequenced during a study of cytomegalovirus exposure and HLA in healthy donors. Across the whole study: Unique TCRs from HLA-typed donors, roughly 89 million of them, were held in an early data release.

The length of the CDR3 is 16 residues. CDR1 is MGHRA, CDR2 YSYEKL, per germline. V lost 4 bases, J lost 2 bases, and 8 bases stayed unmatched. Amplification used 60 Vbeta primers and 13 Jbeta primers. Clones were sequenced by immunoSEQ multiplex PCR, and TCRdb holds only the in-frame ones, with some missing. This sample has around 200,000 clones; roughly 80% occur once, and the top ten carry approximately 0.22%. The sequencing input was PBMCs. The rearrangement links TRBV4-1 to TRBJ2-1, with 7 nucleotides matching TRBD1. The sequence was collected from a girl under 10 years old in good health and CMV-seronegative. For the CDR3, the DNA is TGCGCCAGCAGCCCACTTTGGACAGGTACCTACAATGAGCAGTTCTTC. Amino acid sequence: CASSPLWTGTYNEQFF.